A single sample gave rise to the 11 T cell receptor beta chains below, sequenced in a study of multiple sclerosis patients with progressive multifocal leukoencephalopathy. The table came from immunoSEQ multiplex PCR; TCRdb's copy has only in-frame clones and leaves some out. In the table there are under 35,000 clones, nearly 95% of which are singletons. Time point: before natalizumab initiation. Sequencing was done on a sample of PBMCs. The receptor set was obtained from a man aged 25-45 years with multiple sclerosis.

V usage is TRBV19 and J usage is TRBJ1-2; 12 bases map to TRBD1. The CDR3 is made up of 17 amino acids. V gave up 5 bases and J gave up 3 bases; unmatched junction bases: 10. Germline CDR1 and CDR2: LNHDA and SQIVND (reference sequence). The CDR3 DNA reads as TGTGCCAGTAGTGTGGGGACAGGGGGCGCCCCCGACTATGGCTACACCTTC. It codes for CASSVGTGGAPDYGYTF.

This clone was seen a few times. V usage is TRBV28 and J usage is TRBJ2-5; tentative D call: TRBD2 (6 bases). V lost 4 bases to trimming and J lost 5 bases, with 11 bases between them. The CDR3 is 13 amino acids. Germline V CDR1 and CDR2: MDHEN, SYDVKM. The CDR3 DNA is TGTGCCAGCAGTTCCGGGAGAATGGAGACCCAGTACTTC. This gives the protein CASSSGRMETQYF.

The V and J genes are TRBV19 and TRBJ1-1; D is possibly TRBD1 (6 bases). Germline V CDR1 and CDR2: LNHDA, SQIVND (reference sequence). The CDR3 consists of 13 residues. V was clipped by 7 bases and J by 7 bases, with 16 bases between them. The CDR3 sequence: CASKPLTGNEAFF. The CDR3 coding sequence is TGTGCCAGTAAGCCCCTTACAGGGAATGAAGCTTTCTTT. The variable domain in full, with the rest retrieved from reference TRBV19 and TRBJ1-1, is DGGITQSPKYLFRKEGQNVTLSCEQNLNHDAMYWYRQDPGQGLRLIYYSQIVNDFQKGDIAEGYSVSREKKESFPLTVTSAQKNPTAFYLCASKPLTGNEAFFGQGTRLTVV.

V and J are TRBV2 and TRBJ1-1; 7 bases are shared with TRBD1. This CDR3 comprises 15 residues. From germline, CDR1 is SNHLY and CDR2 FYNNEI. The J segment lost 3 bases and the V segment lost 5 bases, leaving 9 bases of the junction unmatched. In DNA, the CDR3 is TGTGCCAGCAGTCAAGACAGGGTTCCGGACACTGAAGCTTTCTTT. Its translation: CASSQDRVPDTEAFF.

The rearrangement links TRBV7-9 to TRBJ2-1; D is uncertain. Germline V gene data show CDR1 as SEHNR and CDR2 as FQNEAQ (reference sequence). The CDR3 runs 14 residues. The V and J ends lost 1 base and 8 bases respectively, with 12 bases between them. CDR3 loop: CASSLVQTYDEQFF. The CDR3 nucleotides are TGTGCCAGCAGCTTAGTCCAGACTTACGATGAGCAGTTCTTC.

This clone was observed once. The rearrangement joins TRBV7-9 to TRBJ2-2, with D perhaps TRBD2 (7 bases). Trimming removed 6 bases at V and 4 bases at J, with 27 bases between. Germline CDR1 and CDR2: SEHNR and FQNEAQ (reference sequence). The CDR3 is 19 amino acids. DNA of the CDR3: TGTGCCAGCAGGCCTTCGGGGGCCTTGCGGGGGCCGGGCACCGGGGAGCTGTTTTTT. This sequence encodes CASRPSGALRGPGTGELFF.

This chain links TRBV6-6 with TRBJ1-5; no clear D gene. The CDR3 is 14 amino acids. Germline assignment: CDR1 MNHNY and CDR2 SVGAGI (reference sequence). V lost 5 bases and J 4 bases, leaving 12 bases between the germline ends. The CDR3: CASSPVDGNQPQHF. The CDR3 DNA sequence: TGTGCCAGCAGTCCTGTGGACGGTAATCAGCCCCAGCATTTT.

In the case of this clone: A read error may produce the germline difference seen at one junction end. The CDR3 spells CVSSPRVGLSGYNEQFF. DNA of the CDR3: TGTGTCAGCAGCCCAAGGGTGGGACTAAGCGGCTACAATGAGCAGTTCTTC. The chain is built from TRBV5-6 and TRBJ2-1; 7 bases are a match to TRBD2. This CDR3 spans 17 amino acids. Germline V gene lookup returns CDR1 SGHDT and CDR2 YYEEEE.

This clone has a single count. The rearrangement links TRBV9 to TRBJ2-3; a possible D gene is TRBD2 (5 bases). The CDR3 contains 14 residues. From germline, CDR1 is SGDLS and CDR2 YYNGEE. V lost 4 bases and J 0 bases, leaving 9 bases between the germline ends. DNA of the CDR3: TGTGCCAGCAGCCCGAGCGGTAGCACAGATACGCAGTATTTT. Its protein product is CASSPSGSTDTQYF.

The count of this clone is one. The chain couples TRBV7-9 to TRBJ1-4; D unclear. Trimming stripped 1 base from V and 5 bases from J, with 11 bases between. Germline V gene lookup returns CDR1 SEHNR and CDR2 FQNEAQ (reference sequence). CDR3 length: 15 residues. The CDR3 nucleotides read TGTGCCAGCAGCTTAGGGGTCGGACGAAATGAAAAACTGTTTTTT. Translating it yields CASSLGVGRNEKLFF. Supplemented by reference TRBV7-9 and TRBJ1-4, the full variable domain reads DTGVSQNPRHKITKRGQNVTFRCDPISEHNRLYWYRQTLGQGPEFLTYFQNEAQLEKSRLLSDRFSAERPKGSFSTLEIQRTEQGDSAMYLCASSLGVGRNEKLFFGSGTQLSVL.

The rearrangement links TRBV5-6 to TRBJ2-1, with 9 bases fitting TRBD2. The CDR3 is 15 amino acids. V was clipped by 4 bases and J by 6 bases; unmatched bases: 8. In germline, CDR1 is SGHDT, CDR2 YYEEEE. The CDR3 region has the DNA TGTGCCAGCAGCGAGACTAGCGGTCTAATCAATGAGCAGTTCTTC. Translated: CASSETSGLINEQFF.